Each of the 20 T cell receptor beta chains below was sequenced from the same sample in a study of shared clonotypes between healthy human individuals. As defined, naive CD8 cells were CD45RO-negative and positively selected for CCR7, with terminally differentiated effector memory CD45RA+ cells excluded. Sequencing used immunoSEQ multiplex PCR; TCRdb keeps in-frame clones, though not all of them. The sample holds around 2.1 million clones, about 92% seen once. The sample was naive CD8+ T cells from PBMCs. The receptors originated from a man between 18 and 29 years old in good health. Some clones in this sample may be carry-over from other donors' samples.

This chain links TRBV19 with TRBJ2-1; D perhaps matches TRBD2 (6 bases). CDR1 is LNHDA, CDR2 SQIVND, per germline (reference sequence). V lost 7 bases, J lost 5 bases, and 12 bases lay in between. There are 13 residues in the CDR3. The CDR3 loop reads CASNSGPNNEQFF. The CDR3 DNA reads TGTGCCAGTAACAGCGGGCCTAACAATGAGCAGTTCTTC.

A word on this clone: The same CDR3 also results from other DNA sequences found in this sample. This sequence joins TRBV10-3 and TRBJ2-1, with no clear D. Trimming left V 4 bases short and J 4 bases short, with 8 bases between. Germline assignment: CDR1 ENHRY and CDR2 SYGVKD. This CDR3 has 13 residues. Written as DNA, the CDR3 is TGTGCCATCAGTGGCCCCACGTACAATGAGCAGTTCTTC. Its protein is CAISGPTYNEQFF.

This chain joins TRBV5-6 and TRBJ2-3; D ambiguous. The V gene lost 0 bases and the J gene lost 6 bases, with 11 bases spanning the gap. The germline gives CDR1 SGHDT, CDR2 YYEEEE. This CDR3 has 14 residues. CDR3 region: CASSLVARADTQYF. DNA for the CDR3: TGTGCCAGCAGCTTGGTGGCTAGAGCGGATACGCAGTATTTT.

The chain joins TRBV6-5 to TRBJ2-2; 7 bases are shared with TRBD2. CDR3 length: 16 amino acids. Per germline, CDR1 MNHEY and CDR2 SVGAGI. Trimming at V came to 2 bases and at J to 1 base, leaving 4 bases not matched to a gene. CDR3 coding DNA: TGTGCCAGCAGTTACAATCCGGGGGGGAACACCGGGGAGCTGTTTTTT. It is translated as CASSYNPGGNTGELFF.

The chain uses TRBV4-1 and TRBJ2-7; TRBD1 matches at 8 bases. V shed 2 bases, J shed 0 bases, and the junction held 3 bases outside the gene matches. Germline CDR1 reads MGHRA; CDR2 reads YSYEKL. The CDR3 spans 15 residues. CDR3 residues: CASSQPGTGSYEQYF. As DNA, the CDR3 is TGCGCCAGCAGCCAACCCGGGACAGGCTCCTACGAGCAGTACTTC.

V usage is TRBV13 and J usage is TRBJ1-1, with 7 bases that match TRBD1. V was clipped by 5 bases and J by 5 bases; unmatched bases: 11. The CDR3 is 15 residues long. CDR1 is PRHDT, CDR2 FYEKMQ, per germline (reference sequence). CDR3 residues: CASSALGGGKTEAFF. CDR3 in DNA: TGTGCCAGCAGCGCCCTAGGGGGCGGGAAAACTGAAGCTTTCTTT.

This clone was seen more than once but under ten times. The chain links TRBV11-2 to TRBJ1-1; D is undetermined. The CDR3 has 14 amino acids. Germline CDR1 and CDR2: SGHAT and FQNNGV. Trimming left V 4 bases short and J 0 bases short, with 9 bases between. CDR3 DNA sequence: TGTGCCAGCAGCTCTGTATGGATGAACACTGAAGCTTTCTTT. This translates into CASSSVWMNTEAFF.

This clone has only one observation. The rearrangement uses TRBV30 and TRBJ2-7; 10 bases are shared with TRBD2. V gave up 4 bases and J gave up 2 bases; unmatched junction bases: 5. The CDR3 is 14 residues long. Germline V lookup: CDR1 GTSNPN, CDR2 SVGIG (reference sequence). CDR3 sequence reads: CAWTLTSGTYEQYF. DNA for the CDR3: TGTGCCTGGACCCTAACTAGCGGGACCTACGAGCAGTACTTC.

The J gene is TRBJ2-6, the V gene TRBV14; D not resolved. The CDR3 length is 14 residues. V lost 3 bases to trimming and J lost 2 bases, with 5 bases between them. Germline lookup yields CDR1 SGHDN and CDR2 FVKESK. The CDR3 DNA reads as TGTGCCAGCAGCCAGGTGGCTGGGGCCAACGTCCTGACTTTC. Translation: CASSQVAGANVLTF.

The rearrangement links TRBV2 to TRBJ2-4; 8 positions match TRBD2. Losses at the gene ends were 3 bases for V and 5 bases for J; bases not matched to a gene: 3. CDR3 length: 14 amino acids. Germline values: CDR1 SNHLY, CDR2 FYNNEI. CDR3 sequence reads: CASSDPRGENIQYF. Here the CDR3 DNA reads TGTGCCAGCAGTGACCCGCGGGGGGAAAACATTCAGTACTTC.

CDR3 region: CASSQAPRTGNEQFF. The CDR3, as DNA: TGCGCCAGCAGCCAAGCACCCCGGACAGGGAATGAGCAGTTCTTC. The chain links TRBV4-1 to TRBJ2-1; 8 nucleotides align to TRBD1. V shed 1 base, J shed 7 bases, and the junction held 6 bases outside the gene matches. This CDR3 is built from 15 residues. Germline V gene lookup returns CDR1 MGHRA and CDR2 YSYEKL.

The rearrangement uses TRBV4-1 and TRBJ2-7, with TRBD2 identical over 11 bases. This CDR3 region has 18 residues. CDR1 MGHRA and CDR2 YSYEKL come from the germline V gene. The ends lost 0 bases at V and 0 bases at J; junction bases unmatched: 7. The CDR3 coding sequence is TGCGCCAGCAGCCAAGAAGGACTAGCGGGTATCTACTCCTACGAGCAGTACTTC. Translating it yields CASSQEGLAGIYSYEQYF.

The CDR3 sequence is CASSQLPRDRVHGYTF. DNA for the CDR3: TGTGCCAGCAGCCAGCTACCCCGGGACAGGGTTCACGGCTACACCTTC. The rearrangement joins TRBV27 to TRBJ1-2; 9 nucleotides line up with TRBD1. This CDR3 has 16 amino acids. CDR1 and CDR2 from the germline V gene are MNHEY and SMNVEV (reference sequence). J lost 8 bases, V lost 6 bases, and 16 bases had no gene match.

This chain joins TRBV19 and TRBJ2-3, with D perhaps matching TRBD1 (6 bases). V shed 5 bases and J shed 0 bases, with 18 bases lying between them. Per germline, CDR1 LNHDA and CDR2 SQIVND (reference sequence). The length of the CDR3 is 17 residues. The CDR3 coding sequence is TGTGCCAGTAGTCCCCTCAGGGGCTCCACTAGCACAGATACGCAGTATTTT. It codes for CASSPLRGSTSTDTQYF.

To note about this clone: Additional DNA sequences in this sample encode the identical CDR3. The genes are TRBV9 and TRBJ2-3, with 10 nucleotides matching TRBD2. The junction had 3 bases not matched to a gene; V was cut back by 4 bases and J by 1 base. The germline V gene has CDR1 SGDLS and CDR2 YYNGEE. This CDR3 has 15 residues. The CDR3 nucleotides read TGTGCCAGCAGCCCAGGACTAGCGGGCACAGATACGCAGTATTTT. This codes for CASSPGLAGTDTQYF.

V is TRBV5-4 and J is TRBJ2-7; D remains unclear. Between the trimmed V and J ends, which lost 0 bases and 0 bases, there was a span of 13 bases. Per germline, CDR1 SGHNT and CDR2 YYREEE (reference sequence). The CDR3 covers 16 residues. CDR3 protein: CASSLGRTLHSYEQYF. CDR3 nucleotide sequence: TGTGCCAGCAGCTTGGGCAGGACCCTACACTCCTACGAGCAGTACTTC.

This sequence joins TRBV4-1 and TRBJ2-7; 11 nucleotides line up with TRBD2. CDR3 length equals 16 residues. The germline V gene has CDR1 MGHRA and CDR2 YSYEKL. J gave up 3 bases and V 6 bases, and 10 bases lay outside the gene matches. CDR3 coding DNA: TGCGCCAGCAGTCGATCCCCTGGACTAGCGGGCTACGAGCAGTACTTC. This gives the protein CASSRSPGLAGYEQYF.

The J gene is TRBJ2-7, the V gene TRBV11-3; weak D call: TRBD2 (5 bases). Germline CDR1 and CDR2: SGHNT and YENEEA. The CDR3 loop spans 13 amino acids. The ends were cut back, 5 bases at V and 0 bases at J, with 8 bases in the middle. The chain's CDR3 is CASSSRDSYEQYF. The CDR3, as DNA: TGTGCCAGCAGCAGCCGGGACTCCTACGAGCAGTACTTC.

This clone appeared once. This chain uses TRBV5-1 with TRBJ2-7, with 8 bases that match TRBD2. V trimming: 4 bases; J trimming: 6 bases; junction bases outside the gene matches: 9. CDR1 SGHRS and CDR2 YFSETQ come from the germline V gene. The length of the CDR3 is 14 residues. The CDR3: CASSQGSGSGEQYF. CDR3 coding DNA: TGCGCCAGCAGCCAGGGCAGCGGGAGTGGCGAGCAGTACTTC.

The chain couples TRBV4-1 to TRBJ1-6; D unclear. Germline V gene lookup returns CDR1 MGHRA and CDR2 YSYEKL. There are 15 residues in the CDR3. V was clipped by 2 bases and J by 3 bases, with 8 bases between them. The CDR3 region has the DNA TGCGCCAGCAGCCAACCCGGATACTATAATTCACCCCTCCACTTT. This translates into CASSQPGYYNSPLHF.